One T cell receptor (beta chain) is described in this entry. The data were taken from a study of identical twins. TCRdb fed the 5' RACE reads into MiXCR, producing one record per CDR3 protein. The sample lists some 500,000 distinct CDR3 sequences, more than 13% seen once, with around 0.57% in the top ten. The CDR3 length is 14 residues. V was pared by 4 bases and J by 7 bases, with 11 bases between. CDR1 and CDR2 (germline): ENHRY, SYGVKD. These records were also assigned to another study, of yellow fever vaccine responses in identical twins.

V is TRBV10-3 and J is TRBJ1-6, with D possibly being TRBD1 (6 bases). Sequenced material: CD4+ T cells sorted from blood. This receptor was taken from a young woman in good health. This chain's CDR3 is CAISARGGNSPLHF. The CDR3 nucleotides are TGTGCCATCAGTGCCCGGGGGGGCAATTCACCCCTCCACTTT.